This TCR beta chain was profiled in a study of post-analysis software for immune sequencing data. Points from the study as a whole: Five or six TRBV segments, TRBV5-6, TRBV5-1 and TRBV20-1 among them, were found more frequent in patients than controls.

The CDR3 extends over 14 amino acids. CDR1 is SEHNR and CDR2 is FQNEAQ in the germline V gene (reference sequence). TCR beta cDNA libraries included unique molecular identifiers. The T cell input of roughly 0.9 to 11 million gave about 500,000 cDNA molecules. TCRdb reanalysed the PCR reads using MiXCR and keeps one entry per CDR3 protein. The data show hundreds of thousands of distinct CDR3 sequences, about 32% seen once. A note on this clonotype: The antigen is unknown.

This TCR derives from a girl aged 10-17 years with multiple sclerosis. The specimen sequenced was blood. V and J are TRBV7-9 and TRBJ2-4, with a possible D match to TRBD2 (5 bases). Gene TRBJ2-5 matches the end of the DNA better, so the J call may be wrong. The CDR3 spells CASSPLEGQETQYF. CDR3 DNA sequence: TGTGCCAGCAGCCCCCTTGAGGGTCAAGAGACCCAGTACTTC.